These T cell receptor beta chains were read from a single sample in a study of blood T cells in healthy people across ages. A single record per CDR3 protein comes from TCRdb applying MiXCR to the 5' RACE reads. The sample includes about 570,000 distinct CDR3 sequences, 27% of them seen just once. The material sequenced was blood. These TCRs come from a woman in her seventies in good health. CDR3s include the opening cysteine and the closing phenylalanine or tryptophan. D genes are given only for firm matches. Part of the rows lack a size; the others show once, few, many or a class for expanded clones.

>TRBV21-1|TRBJ1-2|14|-|-
TGTGCCAGCACCCGACAGGGGTTGATGCATGGCTACACCTTC
CASTRQGLMHGYTF
>TRBV7-9|TRBJ2-5|16|-|-
TGTGCCAGCAGCTTAAACGCGGGGCAGAGGAGAGAGACCCAGTACTTC
CASSLNAGQRRETQYF
>TRBV28|TRBJ2-1|11|-|-
TGTGCCAGCAACCGAGAGGGAGAGCAGTTCTTC
CASNREGEQFF
>TRBV24-1|TRBJ2-5|11|few|-
TGTGCCACCAGTGTCGAAGAGACCCAGTACTTC
CATSVEETQYF
>TRBV5-6|TRBJ2-5|16|-|TRBD1
TGTGCCAGCAGCTTGCGACAGGGCGGATCCGGAGAGACCCAGTACTTC
CASSLRQGGSGETQYF
>TRBV2|TRBJ1-2|16|once|-
TGTGCCAGCAGTGGCCATTCGGGAGGGGTTTCCTATGGCTACACCTTC
CASSGHSGGVSYGYTF
>TRBV24-1|TRBJ1-2|15|few|-
TGTGCCACCAGTGATTTTCGCGGTCGTGATAGAGGCTACACCTTC
CATSDFRGRDRGYTF
>TRBV11-2|TRBJ2-1|12|-|-
TGTGCCAGCAGCTTAGTTTCCGGTGAGCAGTTCTTC
CASSLVSGEQFF
>TRBV20-1|TRBJ2-1|16|-|TRBD2
TGCAGTGCTAGAGATCCCGGGACTAGCGGGGGTAGTGAGCAGTTCTTC
CSARDPGTSGGSEQFF
>TRBV20-1|TRBJ1-3|15|-|-
TGCAGTGCTATACCTCATCGGGCCGGGGGAAACACCATATATTTT
CSAIPHRAGGNTIYF
>TRBV6-1|TRBJ1-1|12|few|TRBD1
TGTGCCAGCAGTACCGGACAGGCCGAAGCTTTCTTT
CASSTGQAEAFF
>TRBV6-2/TRBV6-3|TRBJ2-5|12|-|-
TGTGCCAGCAGTGCGTGGATTGAGACCCAGTACTTC
CASSAWIETQYF
>TRBV14|TRBJ1-1|14|-|-
TGTGCCAGCAGTGTTGAGGGGATGAACACTGAAGCTTTCTTT
CASSVEGMNTEAFF
>TRBV7-2|TRBJ2-7|18|-|TRBD2
TGTGCCAGCAGCCTTCGATCGGGACTAGCGGGGGCTTCCTACGAGCAGTACTTC
CASSLRSGLAGASYEQYF
>TRBV12-5|TRBJ1-1|13|-|-
TGTGCTAGTGGTTTCTGGGATGAGACTGAAGCTTTCTTT
CASGFWDETEAFF
>TRBV20-1|TRBJ2-1|19|-|TRBD2
TGCAGTGCTCCCCCATGGGGACTAGCGGGACCGAGCTCCTACAATGAGCAGTTCTTC
CSAPPWGLAGPSSYNEQFF
>TRBV3-1|TRBJ2-1|15|few|TRBD1
TGTGCCAGCAGCCTAGGGACAGCCTCCTACAATGAGCAGTTCTTC
CASSLGTASYNEQFF
>TRBV27|TRBJ1-6|14|many|-
TGTGCCAGCAGCCGGGGAGGGGTAGATTCACCCCTCCACTTT
CASSRGGVDSPLHF
>TRBV7-3|TRBJ1-1|15|-|TRBD1
TGTGCCAGCAGCTTATTTGGGACAGGGAACACTGAAGCTTTCTTT
CASSLFGTGNTEAFF
>TRBV9|TRBJ1-2|15|few|-
TGTGCCAGCAGCACAGGAGGTTCGCTCCCCTATGGCTACACCTTC
CASSTGGSLPYGYTF
>TRBV12-3/TRBV12-4|TRBJ1-1|15|many|TRBD1
TGTGCCAGCAGTCCCTCCGGGACAGGGGGCATAGTAGCTTTCTTT
CASSPSGTGGIVAFF
>TRBV27|TRBJ2-7|13|-|-
TGTGCCAGCAGTCCCTATAAAGAAAACGAGCAGTACTTC
CASSPYKENEQYF
>TRBV12-3/TRBV12-4|TRBJ2-6|15|many|-
TGTGCCAGCAGTTTGTGGGGGTCTGGGGCCAACGTCCTGACTTTC
CASSLWGSGANVLTF
>TRBV29-1|TRBJ2-6|14|-|-
TGCAGGGTTGAATCAGGGTCTGGGGCCAACGTCCTGACTTTC
CRVESGSGANVLTF
>TRBV9|TRBJ2-7|13|once|-
TGTGCCAGCAGCGTAGAAGCAACTTACGAGCAGTACTTC
CASSVEATYEQYF
>TRBV4-2|TRBJ2-1|12|many|-
TGTGCCAGCAGCTCCTTTGGGGATGAGCAGTTCTTC
CASSSFGDEQFF
>TRBV6-4|TRBJ1-2|11|-|TRBD1
TGTGCCAGCCGGGACAGCTATGGCTACACCTTC
CASRDSYGYTF
>TRBV7-2|TRBJ1-1|13|few|-
TGTGCCAGCAGCTTAGCAGCACAGTTTGAAGCTTTCTTT
CASSLAAQFEAFF
>TRBV5-1|TRBJ2-3|16|-|TRBD2
TGCGCCAGCAGCAACCTAGCGGGGGGACGCACAGATACGCAGTATTTT
CASSNLAGGRTDTQYF
>TRBV3-1|TRBJ2-3|13|-|TRBD2
TGTGCCAGCAGCCCGACGATAGCGGGGGGTGTCTATTTT
CASSPTIAGGVYF
>TRBV29-1|TRBJ1-2|12|few|-
TGCAGCGTTGTCGGCAGGACGGATCTTACCCTCTTC
CSVVGRTDLTLF